A selection of T cell receptor beta chains follows, all from one sample in a study of blood T cells in healthy people across ages. Via MiXCR, TCRdb re-called the 5' RACE reads, giving one row per CDR3 protein. The sample consists of about 780,000 distinct CDR3 sequences, about 42% of them appearing once. The sample was blood. The receptors were gathered from a man older than 75 in good health. Both conserved end residues are part of each CDR3. A D gene is named only where the DNA matches it firmly. Clone size, where shown, is once, few, many, or a class for clones that have expanded.

V gene: TRBV19
clone size: NA
J gene: TRBJ2-1
D gene: TRBD2
CDR3 DNA: TGTGCCAGTAGCCCGGGACTAGGGGGTTCGGATGAGCAGTTCTTC
CDR3 protein: CASSPGLGGSDEQFF

V gene: TRBV6-5
clone size: NA
J gene: TRBJ2-1
D gene: TRBD1
CDR3 DNA: TGTGCCAGCAGAGGACAGGGGGCCGGTGAGCAGTTCTTC
CDR3 protein: CASRGQGAGEQFF

V gene: TRBV5-6
clone size: many
J gene: TRBJ2-3
D gene: TRBD2
CDR3 DNA: TGTGCCAGCAGCTTGAATGCGGGGGATAACACAGATACGCAGTATTTT
CDR3 protein: CASSLNAGDNTDTQYF

V gene: TRBV6-6
clone size: NA
J gene: TRBJ2-5
D gene: NA
CDR3 DNA: TGTGCCAGCAGTTACGTACCGGCGCTTCGAGAGACCCAGTACTTC
CDR3 protein: CASSYVPALRETQYF

V gene: TRBV29-1
clone size: NA
J gene: TRBJ2-2
D gene: NA
CDR3 DNA: TGCAGCGTTGAAGATCCGGGGGTTGAGCTGTTTTTT
CDR3 protein: CSVEDPGVELFF

V gene: TRBV7-3
clone size: few
J gene: TRBJ2-3
D gene: NA
CDR3 DNA: TGTGCCAGCAGCCGAAATCGGGAGCCAGATACGCAGTATTTT
CDR3 protein: CASSRNREPDTQYF

V gene: TRBV9
clone size: once
J gene: TRBJ1-3
D gene: NA
CDR3 DNA: TGTGCCAGCAGCCCGACATACTTTGGAAACACCATATATTTT
CDR3 protein: CASSPTYFGNTIYF

V gene: TRBV20-1
clone size: once
J gene: TRBJ2-7
D gene: TRBD2
CDR3 DNA: TGCAGTGCTATACTAGCGGGAGTGTACGAGCAGTACTTC
CDR3 protein: CSAILAGVYEQYF

V gene: TRBV13
clone size: few
J gene: TRBJ2-1
D gene: NA
CDR3 DNA: TGTGCCAGCAGCTTAGTCGACCACTACAATGAGCAGTTCTTC
CDR3 protein: CASSLVDHYNEQFF

V gene: TRBV11-2
clone size: few
J gene: TRBJ1-1
D gene: TRBD1
CDR3 DNA: TGTGCCAGCAGCTCCCGTCGCGGACAGGGGAACACTGAAGCTTTCTTT
CDR3 protein: CASSSRRGQGNTEAFF

V gene: TRBV20-1
clone size: once
J gene: TRBJ2-3
D gene: TRBD2
CDR3 DNA: TGCAGTGCTTCTTCACGGACTAGCGGGGGGGCCGCGCAGTATTTT
CDR3 protein: CSASSRTSGGAAQYF

V gene: TRBV28
clone size: few
J gene: TRBJ2-5
D gene: TRBD1
CDR3 DNA: TGTGCCAGCAGTATGACGACAGGGGGCCAAGAGACCCAGTACTTC
CDR3 protein: CASSMTTGGQETQYF

V gene: TRBV12-3/TRBV12-4
clone size: many
J gene: TRBJ2-3
D gene: TRBD1
CDR3 DNA: TGTGCCAGCAGTCCCACAGGGGGGAGGACAGATACGCAGTATTTT
CDR3 protein: CASSPTGGRTDTQYF

V gene: TRBV9
clone size: NA
J gene: TRBJ2-5
D gene: TRBD2
CDR3 DNA: TGTGCCAGCAGCTCCCGGACTAGCGGGAGGGAAGAGACCCAGTACTTC
CDR3 protein: CASSSRTSGREETQYF

V gene: TRBV29-1
clone size: many
J gene: TRBJ2-1
D gene: NA
CDR3 DNA: TGCAGCGTTTTGACAGCCTACAATGAGCAGTTCTTC
CDR3 protein: CSVLTAYNEQFF

V gene: TRBV10-3
clone size: few
J gene: TRBJ2-7
D gene: NA
CDR3 DNA: TGTGCCATCAGTGACCAGGGCAGCATCCTCGAGCAGTACTTC
CDR3 protein: CAISDQGSILEQYF

V gene: TRBV5-5
clone size: few
J gene: TRBJ1-2
D gene: NA
CDR3 DNA: TGTGCCAGCAGCTTTCAACAGGATTATGGCTACACCTTC
CDR3 protein: CASSFQQDYGYTF

V gene: TRBV7-2
clone size: NA
J gene: TRBJ1-2
D gene: NA
CDR3 DNA: TGTGCCAGCAGCTTATCGAGGGGGAACTATGGCTACACCTTC
CDR3 protein: CASSLSRGNYGYTF

V gene: TRBV12-3/TRBV12-4
clone size: NA
J gene: TRBJ2-2
D gene: NA
CDR3 DNA: TGTGCCAGCAACCCACTAGTGACCGGGGAGCTGTTTTTT
CDR3 protein: CASNPLVTGELFF

V gene: TRBV12-3/TRBV12-4
clone size: few
J gene: TRBJ2-7
D gene: NA
CDR3 DNA: TGTGCCAGCTCGACCGGCCAGGCGACCTACGAGCAGTACTTC
CDR3 protein: CASSTGQATYEQYF

V gene: TRBV29-1
clone size: NA
J gene: TRBJ1-2
D gene: NA
CDR3 DNA: TGCAGCGTTGAAAGAGACTATGGCTACACCTTC
CDR3 protein: CSVERDYGYTF

V gene: TRBV29-1
clone size: few
J gene: TRBJ2-3
D gene: NA
CDR3 DNA: TGCAGCGTTGAAAAGAGAGATACGCAGTATTTT
CDR3 protein: CSVEKRDTQYF

V gene: TRBV19
clone size: NA
J gene: TRBJ2-1
D gene: TRBD2
CDR3 DNA: TGTGCCAGTAGTATAGAGCCGGCTAGCGGTAACAATGAGCAGTTCTTC
CDR3 protein: CASSIEPASGNNEQFF

V gene: TRBV7-2
clone size: many
J gene: TRBJ2-1
D gene: NA
CDR3 DNA: TGTGCCAGCAGCTTGAGTTGGAGCTCCTACAATGAGCAGTTCTTC
CDR3 protein: CASSLSWSSYNEQFF

V gene: TRBV5-1
clone size: NA
J gene: TRBJ2-5
D gene: NA
CDR3 DNA: TGCGCCAGCAGCTTGGGGGCGGCGGACATCCAAGAGACCCAGTACTTC
CDR3 protein: CASSLGAADIQETQYF

V gene: TRBV7-6
clone size: NA
J gene: TRBJ2-3
D gene: NA
CDR3 DNA: TGTGCCAGCAGCTCCATTCGGGGGAACACAGATACGCAGTATTTT
CDR3 protein: CASSSIRGNTDTQYF

V gene: TRBV3-1
clone size: NA
J gene: TRBJ2-7
D gene: TRBD1
CDR3 DNA: TGTGCCAGCAGCCATGCCGGGACAGGCGTCTCCGAGCAGTACTTC
CDR3 protein: CASSHAGTGVSEQYF

V gene: TRBV7-2
clone size: NA
J gene: TRBJ2-3
D gene: TRBD2
CDR3 DNA: TGTGCCAGCAGCTTAGTTCAGCTAGCGGGAGTATCGGCTACGCAGTATTTT
CDR3 protein: CASSLVQLAGVSATQYF

V gene: TRBV6-2/TRBV6-3
clone size: NA
J gene: TRBJ2-1
D gene: NA
CDR3 DNA: TGTGCCAGCAGTTACTCGAGCGAAAGCTCCTACAATGAGCAGTTCTTC
CDR3 protein: CASSYSSESSYNEQFF

V gene: TRBV6-2/TRBV6-3
clone size: NA
J gene: TRBJ2-3
D gene: NA
CDR3 DNA: TGTGCCAGCCCGCCGGGAACGCAGTATTTT
CDR3 protein: CASPPGTQYF

V gene: TRBV20-1
clone size: NA
J gene: TRBJ2-7
D gene: TRBD2
CDR3 DNA: TGCAGTGCGACCGAACGGGGGACTAGCGGGGGGCAGTACTTC
CDR3 protein: CSATERGTSGGQYF

V gene: TRBV5-1
clone size: once
J gene: TRBJ2-5
D gene: NA
CDR3 DNA: TGCGCCAGCGGCGCCTCTCTCGGGGGACGAGAGACCCAGTACTTC
CDR3 protein: CASGASLGGRETQYF

V gene: TRBV4-1
clone size: NA
J gene: TRBJ2-1
D gene: NA
CDR3 DNA: TGCGCCAGCAGCCAAGAGAGCACCGGCTCCTACAATGAGCAGTTCTTC
CDR3 protein: CASSQESTGSYNEQFF